This T cell receptor beta chain was sequenced for a study of T cells of healthy individuals. Concerning this clonotype: One base away lies a much larger clone, so this may be a sequencing read error.

The CDR3 loop spans 17 amino acids. V lost 4 bases and J lost 1; bases outside the gene matches: 6. CDR1 and CDR2 (germline): SGHDT, YYEEEE. One entry per CDR3 protein, called by TCRdb with MiXCR from the 5' RACE reads. The data contain approximately 52,000 distinct CDR3 sequences, roughly 15% of them singletons. The V call is TRBV5-6, the J call TRBJ2-6, with 9 bases aligning to TRBD1. The TCR sequence derives from a human donor in good health. CDR3 region: CASSAGQGESGANVLTF. In DNA form, the CDR3 reads TGTGCCAGCAGCGCGGGACAGGGTGAATCTGGGGCCAACGTCCTGACTTTC. Supplemented by reference TRBV5-6 and TRBJ2-6, the full variable domain reads DAGVTQSPTHLIKTRGQQVTLRCSPKSGHDTVSWYQQALGQGPQFIFQYYEEEERQRGNFPDRFSGHQFPNYSSELNVNALLLGDSALYLCASSAGQGESGANVLTFGAGSRLTVL.